The clone carrying this TCR beta chain occurred many times. The data were obtained in a study of T cells in Graves' hyperthyroidism and ophthalmopathy. Study at large: It was at initial diagnosis, before any treatment, that peripheral blood was collected.

There were TCR beta CDR3 regions amplified from RNA transcripts. In the first-round RT-PCR of the TCR CDR3, the HTBI primer set was used. One entry per CDR3 protein, called by TCRdb with MiXCR from the multiplex PCR reads. The sample gives fewer than 110,000 distinct CDR3 sequences, about a sixth of which show up once; about 40% is in the top ten. The CDR3 contains 15 residues. Germline V gives CDR1 MDHEN, CDR2 SYDVKM. Trimming took off 6 bases at V and 7 bases at J, with 16 bases between the two ends. Newly diagnosed patients aged 18 to 65 had hyperthyroidism of under 2 months' duration. The chain uses TRBV28 and TRBJ1-6; D remains ambiguous. Sequences were obtained from blood. The receptor's source is a woman in her forties or fifties with Graves' hyperthyroidism. Here the CDR3 reads CASRVRTMINSPLHF. The CDR3 nucleotides read TGTGCCAGCAGGGTCAGGACCATGATAAATTCACCCCTCCACTTT.